This TCR beta chain was profiled in a study of blood T cell repertoires in COVID-19. On the study more broadly: Spain, Italy and the United States supplied samples that represented acute and convalescent COVID-19.

J was trimmed by 6 bases and V by 8 bases; bases with no gene match: 7. The CDR3 sequence is 13 residues long. In terms of age and location, participants ranged from roughly 18 to 95 years and lived in 24 US areas. All recovered Cohort 3 donors got two negative PCRs, got clearance, or saw symptom resolution. This clone was observed a few times. Authors' analysis steps: Reference gene primers were amplified, and this amplification served to estimate nucleated cell counts. Libraries were prepared by immunoSEQ multiplex PCR; TCRdb keeps only in-frame clonotypes and omits some of them. For V, J and clone size, that table is used; D and trimming come from the DNA. The sample has 190,000 or so clones; approximately 83% are singletons.

The source is a man aged 35 to 55 who had recovered from COVID-19. V usage is TRBV12-3 or TRBV12-4 and J usage is TRBJ2-7; 10 bases agree with TRBD1. Sequenced: PBMCs or T cells enriched from blood (not recorded which). CDR3 sequence reads: CASGRQGAGEQYF. In nucleotides, the CDR3 is TGTGCCAGCGGACGACAGGGGGCGGGCGAGCAGTACTTC.